One sample yielded the 27 T cell receptor beta chains listed below, sequenced in a study of CD8 T cells in Susac syndrome (dated by TCRdb to between 2018 and 2021). Libraries were prepared through the immunoSEQ multiplex PCR assay. RNA was extracted using the RNeasy kit, and about 0.45 to 1 microgram was reverse transcribed with random hexamers. In TCRdb, the public reads were trimmed at Q25 with fastp and aligned with MiXCR, with productive beta chains retained. Rows with one shared CDR3 protein collapse into an entry with the most common genes and DNA. For this sample there are under 150,000 distinct CDR3 sequences; less than 95% appear just once. The leading ten clones occupy around 0.13% of the sample. The sample consisted of CD4+ T cells from PBMCs. The receptors shown here come from a human donor with multiple sclerosis.

CDR3 nucleotide sequence: TGTGCCAGCAGTTACCGGGACGCAAGATCCATCTCCTCCTACGAGCAGTACTTC. Protein sequence: CASSYRDARSISSYEQYF. The chain recombines TRBV6-5 with TRBJ2-7; possibly TRBD1 or TRBD2 for D (5 bases each). Germline-derived CDR1 and CDR2 are MNHEY and SVGAGI. V was pared by 2 bases and J by 0 bases, with 20 bases between. The CDR3 runs 18 residues.

The V gene is TRBV6-6, the J gene TRBJ2-3; D is unclear. The CDR3 spans 13 residues. The V gene lost 0 bases and the J gene lost 6 bases, with 7 bases spanning the gap. Germline CDR1 and CDR2: MNHNY and SVGAGI (reference sequence). CDR3 DNA: TGTGCCAGCAGTTACTCAGGGATTGATACGCAGTATTTT. It is translated as CASSYSGIDTQYF.

The V gene is TRBV6-5, the J gene TRBJ2-7; no firm D call. This CDR3 has 13 amino acids. V lost 6 bases, J lost 0 bases, and 9 bases lay in between. Germline V gene sequence: CDR1 MNHEY, CDR2 SVGAGI. This CDR3 is CASRPTTSYEQYF. The CDR3 coding sequence is TGTGCCAGCAGGCCCACCACCTCCTACGAGCAGTACTTC.

The chain has TRBV5-1 and TRBJ2-4; D may correspond to TRBD1 or TRBD2 (5 bases each). Trimming took off 0 bases at V and 4 bases at J, with 11 bases between the two ends. The CDR3 is made up of 15 amino acids. From germline, CDR1 is SGHRS and CDR2 YFSETQ. CDR3 DNA: TGCGCCAGCAGCTTGGAATGGGGGACGAAAAACATTCAGTACTTC. Translation gives CASSLEWGTKNIQYF.

This clonotype was observed a single time. This chain links TRBV20-1 with TRBJ2-2; tentative D call: TRBD2 (7 bases). V was cut by 6 bases and J by 0 bases, with 14 bases left in between. Germline V gives CDR1 DFQATT, CDR2 SNEGSKA (reference sequence). The CDR3 spans 15 residues. The CDR3 sequence: CSAPVGGANTGELFF. As DNA, the CDR3 is TGCAGTGCCCCGGTAGGGGGGGCGAACACCGGGGAGCTGTTTTTT.

The genes are TRBV13 and TRBJ1-2; no clear D. There are 16 residues in the CDR3. Germline V gives CDR1 PRHDT, CDR2 FYEKMQ (reference sequence). Trimming removed 2 bases from V and 4 bases from J, with 17 bases in between. The CDR3 spells CASSLTRTVNVYGYTF. CDR3 in DNA: TGTGCCAGCAGCTTAACTAGGACGGTTAACGTCTATGGCTACACCTTC.

In nucleotides, the CDR3 is TGTGCCAGCAGTGATAGGATCCTTGGCACTGAAGCTTTCTTT. Translating it yields CASSDRILGTEAFF. The V call is TRBV2, the J call TRBJ1-1, with D hard to call. The V and J ends lost 3 bases and 4 bases respectively, with 12 bases between them. The germline V gene encodes CDR1 SNHLY and CDR2 FYNNEI. The CDR3 is made up of 14 amino acids.

The chain recombines TRBV23-1 with TRBJ1-4; 7 bases align to TRBD1. TRBV23-1 belongs to the ORF category, with a function that is uncertain. The CDR3 sequence is 19 residues long. V shed 6 bases, J shed 8 bases, and the junction held 24 bases outside the gene matches. CDR3: CASRYRGTAPLLGLEKLFF. CDR3 DNA: TGCGCCAGCAGATATCGTGGGACAGCTCCACTGTTGGGCCTGGAAAAACTGTTTTTT.

The rearrangement joins TRBV5-6 to TRBJ2-2, with D possibly TRBD2 on 6 matching bases. V was clipped by 0 bases and J by 0 bases, with 18 bases between them. Germline CDR1 SGHDT, CDR2 YYEEEE. The CDR3 sequence is 19 residues long. The CDR3 loop is CASSLDGGTTFANTGELFF. DNA of the CDR3: TGTGCCAGCAGCTTGGACGGGGGTACGACGTTCGCGAACACCGGGGAGCTGTTTTTT.

The chain recombines TRBV5-6 with TRBJ2-7; D possibly matches TRBD1 or TRBD2 (5 bases each). The CDR3 is 14 amino acids. Per the germline V gene, CDR1 is SGHDT and CDR2 is YYEEEE. The V end was cut by 3 bases, the J end by 4 bases, with 14 bases between. The CDR3 sequence: CASSSLGVRYEQYF. Written as DNA, the CDR3 is TGTGCCAGCAGCTCCCTGGGGGTTCGGTACGAGCAGTACTTC.

The chain uses TRBV27 and TRBJ1-1, with TRBD1 as a possible D gene (6 bases). The CDR3 extends over 13 amino acids. V lost 5 bases and J lost 8, with 15 bases in between. Germline V gene data show CDR1 as MNHEY and CDR2 as SMNVEV (reference sequence). The CDR3 coding sequence is TGTGCCAGCAGTCCGAATTGGGGGCGCGAAGCTTTCTTT. Translated, it gives CASSPNWGREAFF.

The chain joins TRBV5-6 to TRBJ2-3; D is unresolved. This CDR3 has 14 residues. CDR1 and CDR2 from the germline V gene are SGHDT and YYEEEE. V lost 0 bases, J lost 5 bases, and 10 bases lay in between. The CDR3 bases are TGTGCCAGCAGCTTGGTTTTCGGTGGAGATACGCAGTATTTT. This gives the protein CASSLVFGGDTQYF. Based on the CDR3 plus reference TRBV5-6 and TRBJ2-3, the full variable domain is DAGVTQSPTHLIKTRGQQVTLRCSPKSGHDTVSWYQQALGQGPQFIFQYYEEEERQRGNFPDRFSGHQFPNYSSELNVNALLLGDSALYLCASSLVFGGDTQYFGPGTRLTVL.

This clonotype has more than one count but fewer than ten. The chain is built from TRBV27 and TRBJ2-5, with D perhaps given as TRBD1 or TRBD2 (7 bases each). CDR3 length equals 13 residues. V was trimmed by 6 bases and J by 5 bases, leaving 13 bases between them. Germline CDR1 and CDR2: MNHEY and SMNVEV (reference sequence). CDR3 DNA sequence: TGTGCCAGCAGCAGACAGGGAGGGGAGACCCAGTACTTC. Translating it yields CASSRQGGETQYF.

Notes on this clonotype: An end of the junction differs from the germline gene, which may be a read error. The chain uses TRBV18 and TRBJ2-7; 9 nucleotides agree with TRBD1. The germline V gene encodes CDR1 KGHSH and CDR2 LQKENI. The CDR3 extends over 16 amino acids. CDR3 DNA sequence: TGTGCCAACTCACCAAATGAGCCGGGACAGGGCTACGAGCAGTACTTC. Its translation is CANSPNEPGQGYEQYF. Full variable domain (remainder filled in from reference TRBV18 and TRBJ2-7): NAGVMQNPRHLVRRRGQEARLRCSPMKGHSHVYWYRQLPEEGLKFMVYLQKENIIDESGMPKERFSAEFPKEGPSILRIQQVVRGDSAAYFCANSPNEPGQGYEQYFGPGTRLTVT.

This clonotype was seen a single time. This sequence joins TRBV18 and TRBJ1-2, with D possibly matching TRBD1 (6 bases). Trimming left V 3 bases short and J 0 bases short, with 11 bases between. The CDR3 is made up of 15 amino acids. The germline gives CDR1 KGHSH, CDR2 LQKENI. CDR3 nucleotide sequence: TGTGCCAGCTCACCCGGGGGGGCTGCTAACTATGGCTACACCTTC. Translated, it gives CASSPGGAANYGYTF.

V gene TRBV4-2 combines with J gene TRBJ1-3; D is unclear. The CDR3 runs 17 residues. V dropped 3 bases and J dropped 0 bases, with 15 bases sitting between them. Per the germline V gene, CDR1 is LGHNA and CDR2 is YNFKEQ. The CDR3 DNA reads as TGTGCCAGCAGCCAGCCCCGGCAGTCGAGCTCTGGAAACACCATATATTTT. It specifies CASSQPRQSSSGNTIYF.

V gene TRBV5-6 combines with J gene TRBJ2-7; weak D call: TRBD2 (5 bases). V was clipped by 0 bases and J by 7 bases, with 11 bases between them. CDR1 is SGHDT and CDR2 is YYEEEE in the germline V gene. The CDR3 runs to 13 residues. The CDR3 is CASSLEDSGEQYF. In DNA form, the CDR3 reads TGTGCCAGCAGCTTGGAGGACTCTGGGGAGCAGTACTTC.

This chain joins TRBV12-3 or TRBV12-4 and TRBJ2-3; a possible D gene is TRBD1 (7 bases). CDR3 size: 16 residues. V was trimmed by 5 bases and J by 5 bases, leaving 20 bases between them. The CDR3 sequence: CASSGQGGFFVDTQYF. DNA for the CDR3: TGTGCCAGCAGTGGGCAGGGGGGTTTTTTTGTAGATACGCAGTATTTT.

The V and J genes are TRBV29-1 and TRBJ1-2, with a tentative D call TRBD1 (6 bases). The CDR3 totals 14 residues. Germline assignment: CDR1 SQVTM and CDR2 ANQGSEA. The V end lost 3 bases, the J end lost 4 bases, and 15 bases lay between the germline ends. DNA for the CDR3: TGCAGCGTTGAGGGGCAGGGGAAGGCCTATGGCTACACCTTC. This encodes CSVEGQGKAYGYTF.

V is TRBV7-9 and J is TRBJ1-6; D unclear. Germline V lookup: CDR1 SEHNR, CDR2 FQNEAQ (reference sequence). V was cut by 5 bases and J by 8 bases, with 10 bases left in between. The CDR3 has 13 amino acids. For the CDR3, the DNA is TGTGCCAGCAGCCGGTCTTCGGATTCACCCCTCCACTTT. Translation: CASSRSSDSPLHF.

The rearrangement uses TRBV7-3 and TRBJ2-6; 8 bases align to TRBD1. In germline, CDR1 is SGHTA, CDR2 FQGTGA. The CDR3 spans 21 residues. Germline trimming cut 0 bases from V and 0 bases from J; bases unmatched to any gene: 13. The CDR3 loop reads CASSLTSLGGGTGSGANVLTF. CDR3 nucleotide sequence: TGTGCCAGCAGCTTAACATCACTAGGTGGGGGGACAGGCTCTGGGGCCAACGTCCTGACTTTC.

This sequence joins TRBV11-2 and TRBJ2-5; TRBD2 aligns across 8 bases. The CDR3 is 16 amino acids. The germline gives CDR1 SGHAT, CDR2 FQNNGV. Germline trimming cut 5 bases from V and 1 base from J; bases unmatched to any gene: 9. CDR3 sequence (DNA): TGTGCCAGCAGCCTACAGAGCGGGGGTCTCCAAGAGACCCAGTACTTC. Translating gives CASSLQSGGLQETQYF.

This chain connects TRBV18 to TRBJ2-7; the D is unclear. Per the germline V gene, CDR1 is KGHSH and CDR2 is LQKENI. V lost 3 bases and J lost 3, with 6 bases in between. The CDR3 sequence is 12 residues long. The CDR3 region has the DNA TGTGCCAGCTCACCCGACATCTACGAGCAGTACTTC. Translating gives CASSPDIYEQYF.

The chain employs TRBV12-3 or TRBV12-4 and TRBJ1-2; TRBD1 agrees at 8 bases. The CDR3 loop spans 14 amino acids. After removal of 5 bases from V and 4 bases from J, the junction contained 6 bases not matched to a gene. The CDR3 sequence: CASSGTGASYGYTF. CDR3 coding DNA: TGTGCCAGCAGTGGGACAGGTGCCTCCTATGGCTACACCTTC.

The chain is built from TRBV5-1 and TRBJ2-5, with 7 bases fitting TRBD1. The CDR3 runs 14 residues. V lost 3 bases to trimming and J lost 3 bases; unmatched junction nucleotides: 5. Germline V CDR1 and CDR2: SGHRS, YFSETQ. The CDR3 loop is CASSSGQAEETQYF. CDR3 bases: TGCGCCAGCAGCTCAGGACAGGCTGAAGAGACCCAGTACTTC.

The V gene is TRBV9, the J gene TRBJ2-7; D is perhaps TRBD2 (6 bases). Germline CDR1 reads SGDLS; CDR2 reads YYNGEE. The CDR3 is 16 residues long. V gave up 0 bases and J gave up 4 bases, with 17 bases separating them. The CDR3 region is CASSVGGDPRAYEQYF. CDR3 bases: TGTGCCAGCAGCGTAGGGGGGGACCCTAGGGCGTACGAGCAGTACTTC.

The J gene is TRBJ1-5, the V gene TRBV5-6, with no clear D. The CDR3 consists of 14 residues. The germline gives CDR1 SGHDT, CDR2 YYEEEE. Trimming took off 1 base at V and 6 bases at J, with 11 bases between the two ends. Here the CDR3 DNA reads TGTGCCAGCAGCTTGTACCGGGGATCTCAGCCCCAGCATTTT. This gives the protein CASSLYRGSQPQHF.